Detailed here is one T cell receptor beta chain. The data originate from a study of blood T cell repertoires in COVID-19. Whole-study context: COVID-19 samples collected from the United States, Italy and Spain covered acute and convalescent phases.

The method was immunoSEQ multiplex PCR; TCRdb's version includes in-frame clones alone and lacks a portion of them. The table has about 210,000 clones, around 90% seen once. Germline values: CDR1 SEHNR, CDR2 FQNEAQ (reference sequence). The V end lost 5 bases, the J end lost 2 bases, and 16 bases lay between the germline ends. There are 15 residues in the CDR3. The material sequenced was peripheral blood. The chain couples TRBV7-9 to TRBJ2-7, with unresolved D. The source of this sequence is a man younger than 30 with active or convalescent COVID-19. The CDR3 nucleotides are TGTGCCAGCAGCACATACACAGACGGAACCTACGAGCAGTACTTC. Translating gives CASSTYTDGTYEQYF.